A single sample is the source of the 9 T cell receptor beta chains below, sequenced in a study of cytomegalovirus exposure and HLA in healthy donors. The repertoire was sequenced with immunoSEQ multiplex PCR; TCRdb's copy has only in-frame clones and lacks some. The sample lists fewer than 250,000 clones; around nine tenths were seen once. Sequenced input: PBMCs. The receptor set was obtained from a man aged 18 to 35 in good health and CMV-seronegative.

The chain joins TRBV4-1 to TRBJ1-2; 7 bases are a match to TRBD1. In germline, CDR1 is MGHRA, CDR2 YSYEKL. This CDR3 has 16 residues. V lost 3 bases, J lost 5 bases, and 12 bases stayed unmatched. The CDR3 loop is CASSQGFRDSGYGYTF. The CDR3 DNA follows: TGCGCCAGCAGCCAGGGATTCCGGGACAGTGGGTATGGCTACACCTTC.

In regard to this clone: The same CDR3 arises from other DNA sequences in this sample as well. This chain links TRBV7-6 with TRBJ2-7, with 9 positions matching TRBD1. This CDR3 spans 14 amino acids. J lost 1 base, V lost 3 bases, and 1 base had no gene match. The V gene's germline CDR1 is SGHVS and CDR2 FNYEAQ. The CDR3, as DNA: TGTGCCAGCAGCTTGACAGGGGGTTCCTACGAGCAGTACTTC. It translates to CASSLTGGSYEQYF.

J is TRBJ2-1 and V is TRBV4-3, with D hard to call. Per germline, CDR1 LGHNA and CDR2 YSLEER. Trimming stripped 4 bases from V and 5 bases from J, with 15 bases between. This CDR3 has 15 residues. The CDR3, as DNA: TGCGCCAGCAGCCGCCTCTCTGTTAGTGACAATGAGCAGTTCTTC. Translation gives CASSRLSVSDNEQFF.

The chain recombines TRBV2 with TRBJ2-5, with 7 bases that match TRBD2. The CDR3 loop spans 17 amino acids. V was pared by 8 bases and J by 0 bases, with 15 bases of the junction left unmatched. CDR1 and CDR2 (germline): SNHLY, FYNNEI. CDR3 sequence (DNA): TGTGCCAGCGCTGGGAGGGGAGGGTCAATCGACCAAGAGACCCAGTACTTC. The encoded protein is CASAGRGGSIDQETQYF.

This clone was picked up one time. The chain joins TRBV11-2 to TRBJ2-3; TRBD2 matches 7 bases. After removal of 3 bases from V and 2 bases from J, the junction contained 5 bases not matched to a gene. The CDR3 contains 15 residues. Germline loops: CDR1 SGHAT, CDR2 FQNNGV. For the CDR3, the DNA is TGTGCCAGCAGCTTCGGGGGACTAAACACAGATACGCAGTATTTT. It translates to CASSFGGLNTDTQYF.

In its sample, this clone was seen a few times. The rearrangement uses TRBV6-5 and TRBJ1-6; 8 nucleotides line up with TRBD1. The CDR3 is 15 residues long. Looked up from germline, CDR1 is MNHEY and CDR2 is SVGAGI. Trimming cost V 2 bases and J 9 bases; bases outside gene matches: 6. CDR3 protein: CASSYTGTGPSPLHF. In DNA, the CDR3 is TGTGCCAGCAGTTACACCGGGACAGGTCCTTCACCCCTCCACTTT.

The chain recombines TRBV28 with TRBJ2-7; D is ambiguous. Germline V CDR1 and CDR2: MDHEN, SYDVKM. Trimming removed 2 bases at V and 2 bases at J, with 10 bases between. This CDR3 has 14 residues. DNA of the CDR3: TGTGCCAGCAGTTTAGTGGCACCTCCCTACGAGCAGTACTTC. Protein sequence: CASSLVAPPYEQYF.

The rearrangement uses TRBV28 and TRBJ2-7; D gene uncertain. The CDR3 extends over 14 amino acids. Trimming removed 8 bases at V and 2 bases at J, with 16 bases between. In germline, CDR1 is MDHEN, CDR2 SYDVKM. CDR3 DNA: TGTGCCAGCTACCGAGCCGAGCCTCCCTACGAGCAGTACTTC. Translated: CASYRAEPPYEQYF.

The V gene is TRBV29-1, the J gene TRBJ1-5, with a possible D match to TRBD1 (6 bases). This CDR3 is 14 amino acids long. CDR1 and CDR2 (germline): SQVTM, ANQGSEA. V was shortened by 4 bases and J by 7 bases, with 17 bases between the two germline ends. The CDR3 region has the DNA TGCAGCGTTGTCGTGGGAAACAGGGAACAGCCCCAGCATTTT. Protein: CSVVVGNREQPQHF.